A few counts support the clone carrying this T cell receptor beta chain. Its antigen remains unknown. Barcoded TCR alpha and TCR beta cDNA libraries with UMIs came from 5'RACE using constant-segment primers. TCRdb re-called the 5' RACE reads with MiXCR, one entry per CDR3 protein. The sample records approximately 250,000 distinct CDR3 sequences, 16% being singletons. The data stem from a study of T-cell memory formation after mild COVID-19. At the level of the study: Clusters were largely donor specific.

V was cut by 5 bases and J by 0 bases, with 12 bases left in between. Germline loops: CDR1 SGDLS, CDR2 YYNGEE. This CDR3 has 15 residues. General study findings and limits: Clones that contracted from day 15 to 85 were balanced CD4/CD8, while later expanders leaned CD4+. The main location of contracting CD4+ clones was CM and EM, and that of contracting CD8+ clones was EMRA.

The sample consisted of PBMCs or a T cell subset sorted from them (not recorded which). The rearrangement links TRBV9 to TRBJ1-3; D possibly corresponds to TRBD1 (5 bases). The TCR sequence derives from a man aged 18 to 30 who had mild COVID-19 (a few samples of this study predate the infection). Cell type and time point are not known. CDR3 sequence: CASSQQAPSGNTIYF. Here the CDR3 DNA reads TGTGCCAGCAGTCAACAGGCCCCCTCTGGAAACACCATATATTTT.